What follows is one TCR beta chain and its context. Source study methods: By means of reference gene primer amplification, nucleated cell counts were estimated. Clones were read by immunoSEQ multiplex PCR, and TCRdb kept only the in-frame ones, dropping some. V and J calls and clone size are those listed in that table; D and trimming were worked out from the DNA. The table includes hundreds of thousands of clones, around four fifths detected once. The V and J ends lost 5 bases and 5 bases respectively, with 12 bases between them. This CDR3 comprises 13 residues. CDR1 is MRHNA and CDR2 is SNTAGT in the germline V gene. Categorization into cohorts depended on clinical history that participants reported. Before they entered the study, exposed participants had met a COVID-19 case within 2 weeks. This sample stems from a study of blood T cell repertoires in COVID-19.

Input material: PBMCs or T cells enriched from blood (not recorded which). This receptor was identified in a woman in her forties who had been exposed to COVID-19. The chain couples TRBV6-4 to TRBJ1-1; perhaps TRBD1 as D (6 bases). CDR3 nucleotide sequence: TGTGCCAGCAGTAGGGGGTTGGAGACTGAAGCTTTCTTT. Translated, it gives CASSRGLETEAFF.